Presented here are 3 T cell receptor beta chains from one specimen sequenced in a study of cytomegalovirus exposure and HLA in healthy donors. The PCR had 60 Vbeta and 13 Jbeta primers. Using immunoSEQ multiplex PCR, the repertoire was profiled, and TCRdb retains in-frame clones only, with some absent. This listing includes 130,000 to 150,000 clones. The sample taken for sequencing was PBMCs. These receptors all come from a male donor in good health and CMV-seronegative.

The chain couples TRBV4-1 to TRBJ2-7; 7 bases are shared with TRBD1. Trimming removed 4 bases from V and 1 base from J; junction bases left unmatched: 4. Germline V lookup: CDR1 MGHRA, CDR2 YSYEKL. The CDR3 runs 14 residues. CDR3 in DNA: TGCGCCAGCAGCCTTGGACAGGTTTCCTACGAGCAGTACTTC. Translated: CASSLGQVSYEQYF.

V usage is TRBV7-2 and J usage is TRBJ2-1, with TRBD2 as a possible D gene (5 bases). The CDR3 covers 13 residues. Per germline, CDR1 SGHTA and CDR2 FQGNSA. V gave up 2 bases and J gave up 7 bases, with 9 bases separating them. The CDR3 protein is CASSLRGQNEQFF. The CDR3, as DNA: TGTGCCAGCAGCTTACGAGGGCAGAATGAGCAGTTCTTC.

This sequence joins TRBV6-6 and TRBJ1-6; TRBD1 agrees at 8 bases. Trimming took 6 bases from V and 9 from J; bases not matched to a gene: 10. Germline V gene sequence: CDR1 MNHNY, CDR2 SVGAGI (reference sequence). There are 15 residues in the CDR3. The CDR3 reads CASSATTGVSSPLHF. DNA of the CDR3: TGTGCCAGCAGCGCTACGACAGGGGTGAGTTCACCCCTCCACTTT.